This T cell receptor (beta chain) derives from a study of cytomegalovirus exposure and HLA in healthy donors. Study results and limitations: In a later analysis, an Asian-associated ancestry cluster reportedly showed fewer N-insertions than the roughly 730-donor mean.

This CDR3 has 17 amino acids. V gave up 6 bases and J gave up 1 base, with 19 bases separating them. Per germline, CDR1 MRHNA and CDR2 SNTAGT. Of note for this clone: What it recognizes is unknown.

Use of 60 Vbeta and 13 Jbeta primers characterized the PCR. Measured with immunoSEQ multiplex PCR; TCRdb has only the in-frame clones, and not every one. The sample has about 150,000 clones; about 10% are singletons. Sequenced sample: PBMCs. This chain uses TRBV6-4 with TRBJ1-5; D perhaps matches TRBD1 (6 bases). This sequence was found in a man between 45 and 60 years old in good health and CMV-seronegative. The CDR3 loop reads CASSARGGEWSNQPQHF. In nucleotides, the CDR3 is TGTGCCAGCAGCGCCCGTGGGGGCGAGTGGAGCAATCAGCCCCAGCATTTT.